This TCR beta chain is drawn from a study of blood T cell repertoires in COVID-19. Assay: immunoSEQ multiplex PCR; the TCRdb copy retains only in-frame clones and omits some. Of about 230,000 clones listed, more than 70% are singletons. This CDR3 contains 13 residues. The germline V gene encodes CDR1 SGDLS and CDR2 YYNGEE. Trimming left V 4 bases short and J 5 bases short, with 12 bases between. Participants were placed into cohorts based on the clinical history they reported. This clone was picked up a small number of times. The receptor was derived from a woman between 40 and 55 years old with acute COVID-19. Input material: PBMCs or T cells enriched from blood (not recorded which). This chain joins TRBV9 and TRBJ1-2; TRBD1 might be the D (6 bases). DNA for the CDR3: TGTGCCAGCAGCCCAGGGGCAGGGTATGGCTACACCTTC. The encoded protein is CASSPGAGYGYTF.